This T cell receptor beta chain was captured by sequencing in a study of blood T cell repertoires in COVID-19. Looking at the study overall: PBMCs, B-cell-depleted T cells, or T cells were the source of the cDNA or gDNA that made up the material.

Here immunoSEQ multiplex PCR was the method, and the copy in TCRdb shows in-frame clones only, minus some. The sample has about 190,000 clones; about 81% are singletons. This sequence was found in a woman older than 75 with COVID-19, enrolled during active disease. Sequencing was performed on peripheral blood.

CDR3 sequence reads: CASSSPPGGGYEQYF. The DNA of the CDR3 is TGTGCCAGCAGTTCGCCTCCAGGGGGCGGGTACGAGCAGTACTTC. V and J are TRBV28 and TRBJ2-7; TRBD1 agrees at 8 bases. The ends lost 4 bases at V and 4 bases at J; junction bases unmatched: 9. The germline V gene has CDR1 MDHEN and CDR2 SYDVKM. The CDR3 extends over 15 amino acids. The full variable domain, in which reference TRBV28 and TRBJ2-7 provide the parts outside the CDR3, is DVKVTQSSRYLVKRTGEKVFLECVQDMDHENMFWYRQDPGLGLRLIYFSYDVKMKEKGDIPEGYSVSREKKERFSLILESASTNQTSMYLCASSSPPGGGYEQYFGPGTRLTVT.